The 14 T cell receptor beta chains listed next were all sequenced from one sample in a study of human T cells and chemical hapten exposure. TCRdb analysed the RACE reads with MiXCR anew, one entry per CDR3 protein. The sample records about 80,000 distinct CDR3 sequences, around 15% being singletons. Time point reported: pre-sensitization, week 0. As for treatment: therapeutic diphenylcyclopropenone sensitization with weekly scalp DPC. The source material was whole blood, sampled in connection with sensitization to the hapten diphenylcyclopropenone (DPC). All receptors derive from a woman between 50 and 59 years old with alopecia areata. Some clones in this sample may be carry-over from other donors' samples.

The chain carries TRBV7-6 and TRBJ2-1; 9 positions match TRBD2. Germline loops: CDR1 SGHVS, CDR2 FNYEAQ. Losses at the gene ends were 1 base for V and 12 bases for J; bases not matched to a gene: 16. The CDR3 runs to 17 residues. CDR3 amino acids: CASSLGVLAGPTGRQFF. CDR3 coding DNA: TGTGCCAGCAGCTTAGGTGTGCTAGCGGGACCCACCGGAAGGCAGTTCTTC.

The chain joins TRBV7-9 to TRBJ2-1; TRBD2 might be the D (6 bases). Germline values: CDR1 SEHNR, CDR2 FQNEAQ (reference sequence). This CDR3 spans 12 amino acids. Between the trimmed V and J ends, which lost 1 base and 10 bases, there was a span of 8 bases. This CDR3 reads CASSLESGEQFF. CDR3 DNA: TGTGCCAGCAGCTTAGAGAGCGGGGAGCAGTTCTTC. Drawing the rest from reference TRBV7-9 and TRBJ2-1, the complete variable domain is DTGVSQNPRHKITKRGQNVTFRCDPISEHNRLYWYRQTLGQGPEFLTYFQNEAQLEKSRLLSDRFSAERPKGSFSTLEIQRTEQGDSAMYLCASSLESGEQFFGPGTRLTVL.

This clonotype showed up just a few times. A junction boundary mismatches the germline segment, possibly from a read error. The chain employs TRBV23-1 and TRBJ1-5, with D possibly being TRBD1 (5 bases). TRBV23-1 is annotated as an ORF whose role is uncertain. CDR3 size: 15 residues. The CDR3, as DNA: TGCGCCAGCAGTCGGGGACCAGATAGCAATCAGCCCCAGCTTTTT. This codes for CASSRGPDSNQPQLF.

This clonotype was seen a few times. The V call is TRBV11-2, the J call TRBJ1-3; D unresolved. The germline V gene encodes CDR1 SGHAT and CDR2 FQNNGV. V was pared by 5 bases and J by 0 bases, with 8 bases between. The CDR3 runs to 14 residues. The CDR3 bases are TGTGCCAGCAGCCTTACCCGCTCTGGAAACACCATATATTTT. Translated: CASSLTRSGNTIYF.

This clonotype was observed a few times. The V and J genes are TRBV29-1 and TRBJ1-5; a possible D gene is TRBD1 (5 bases). The length of the CDR3 is 12 residues. Germline V gene sequence: CDR1 SQVTM, CDR2 ANQGSEA. V lost 4 bases to trimming and J lost 5 bases, with 9 bases between them. CDR3 loop: CSVGGADQPQHF. CDR3 nucleotides: TGCAGCGTTGGAGGGGCGGATCAGCCCCAGCATTTT.

The rearrangement uses TRBV29-1 and TRBJ1-1; D gene uncertain. Deletions cut 7 bases from V and 6 bases from J, with 9 bases between. Per the germline V gene, CDR1 is SQVTM and CDR2 is ANQGSEA. The CDR3 contains 10 residues. DNA for the CDR3: TGCAGCGCCGGAGGCCCTGAAGCTTTCTTT. Amino acids: CSAGGPEAFF.

This clonotype came up a few times. V and J are TRBV11-2 and TRBJ1-6; 9 nucleotides align to TRBD1. The CDR3 is 13 residues long. V lost 5 bases to trimming and J lost 12 bases; unmatched junction nucleotides: 5. Per the germline V gene, CDR1 is SGHAT and CDR2 is FQNNGV. As DNA, the CDR3 is TGTGCCAGCAGCACAGGGGGCCGGGGACCCCTCCACTTT. It is translated as CASSTGGRGPLHF.

The rearrangement links TRBV2 to TRBJ1-1, with 7 bases lining up with TRBD1. J was trimmed by 5 bases and V by 6 bases; bases with no gene match: 9. CDR1 is SNHLY, CDR2 FYNNEI, per germline. This CDR3 has 14 residues. CDR3 in DNA: TGTGCCAGCAGCCAAAGGGACAGCTGGACTGAAGCTTTCTTT. It translates to CASSQRDSWTEAFF.

This clonotype occurred many times. The chain recombines TRBV6-5 with TRBJ2-5; D may be TRBD1 (6 bases). The CDR3 covers 13 residues. Germline CDR1 and CDR2: MNHEY and SVGAGI. The V gene lost 6 bases and the J gene lost 5 bases, with 13 bases spanning the gap. This CDR3 reads CASRKTGHETQYF. CDR3 nucleotides: TGTGCCAGCAGAAAGACAGGACATGAGACCCAGTACTTC.

The chain uses TRBV12-3 or TRBV12-4 and TRBJ2-7; D is possibly TRBD1 (5 bases). V lost 4 bases to trimming and J lost 7 bases, with 11 bases between them. The CDR3 covers 12 residues. The CDR3, as DNA: TGTGCCAGCAGTTCGGCAGGGTTGGAGCAGTACTTC. It codes for CASSSAGLEQYF.

CDR3 protein: CSAGSGFEQFF. CDR3 DNA sequence: TGCAGCGCCGGTTCCGGGTTTGAGCAGTTCTTC. The V call is TRBV29-1, the J call TRBJ2-1; no clear D. The germline V and J ends were trimmed by 7 bases and 9 bases, with 13 bases remaining between them. This CDR3 is built from 11 residues. Looked up from germline, CDR1 is SQVTM and CDR2 is ANQGSEA.

The V and J genes are TRBV7-2 and TRBJ2-1, with 8 bases fitting TRBD2. The CDR3 totals 15 residues. Germline loops: CDR1 SGHTA, CDR2 FQGNSA. V was clipped by 1 base and J by 9 bases; unmatched bases: 8. This chain's CDR3 is CASSLESGGVGEQFF. The CDR3 coding sequence is TGTGCCAGCAGCTTAGAGTCCGGGGGGGTCGGTGAGCAGTTCTTC.

The rearrangement uses TRBV6-2 or TRBV6-3 and TRBJ2-1; 7 nucleotides line up with TRBD2. This CDR3 is built from 15 residues. From germline, CDR1 is MNHEY and CDR2 SVGEGT. Trimming removed 5 bases from V and 4 bases from J; junction bases left unmatched: 8. The CDR3: CASSRRGLLYNEQFF. The CDR3 nucleotides read TGTGCCAGCAGTCGCCGGGGACTACTATACAATGAGCAGTTCTTC.

This sequence joins TRBV7-8 and TRBJ2-1; possibly TRBD2 for D (6 bases). V shed 5 bases and J shed 6 bases, with 11 bases lying between them. Looked up from germline, CDR1 is SGHVS and CDR2 is FQNEAQ. The CDR3 length is 13 residues. The CDR3 region has the DNA TGTGCCAGCAGCCCGACTAGTCGCAATGAGCAGTTCTTC. It yields the protein CASSPTSRNEQFF.